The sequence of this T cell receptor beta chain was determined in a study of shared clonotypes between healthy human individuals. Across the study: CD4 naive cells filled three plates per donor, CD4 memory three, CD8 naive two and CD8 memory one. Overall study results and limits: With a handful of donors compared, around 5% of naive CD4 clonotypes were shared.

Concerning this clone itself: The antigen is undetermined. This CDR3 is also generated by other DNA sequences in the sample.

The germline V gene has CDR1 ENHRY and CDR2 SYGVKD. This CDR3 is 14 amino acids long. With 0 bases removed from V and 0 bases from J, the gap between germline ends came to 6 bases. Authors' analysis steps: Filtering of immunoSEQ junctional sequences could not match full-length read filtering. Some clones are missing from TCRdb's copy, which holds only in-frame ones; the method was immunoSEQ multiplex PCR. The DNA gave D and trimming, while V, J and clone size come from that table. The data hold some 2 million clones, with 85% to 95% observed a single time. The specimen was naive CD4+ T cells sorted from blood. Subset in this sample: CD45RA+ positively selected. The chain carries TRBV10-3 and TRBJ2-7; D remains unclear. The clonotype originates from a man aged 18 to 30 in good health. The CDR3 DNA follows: TGTGCCATCAGTGAGTCGGGCCGCTCCTACGAGCAGTACTTC. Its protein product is CAISESGRSYEQYF.